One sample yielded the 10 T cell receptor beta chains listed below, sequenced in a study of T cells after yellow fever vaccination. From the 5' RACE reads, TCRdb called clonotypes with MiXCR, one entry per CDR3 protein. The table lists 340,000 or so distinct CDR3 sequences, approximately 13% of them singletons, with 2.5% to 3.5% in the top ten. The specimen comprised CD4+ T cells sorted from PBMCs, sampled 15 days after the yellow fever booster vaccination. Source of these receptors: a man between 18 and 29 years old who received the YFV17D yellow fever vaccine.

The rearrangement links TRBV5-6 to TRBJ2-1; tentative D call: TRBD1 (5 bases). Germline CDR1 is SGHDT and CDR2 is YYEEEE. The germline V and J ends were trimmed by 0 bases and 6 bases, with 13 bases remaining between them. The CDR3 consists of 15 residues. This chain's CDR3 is CASSLVGQVGNEQFF. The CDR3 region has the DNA TGTGCCAGCAGCTTGGTGGGGCAGGTTGGCAATGAGCAGTTCTTC.

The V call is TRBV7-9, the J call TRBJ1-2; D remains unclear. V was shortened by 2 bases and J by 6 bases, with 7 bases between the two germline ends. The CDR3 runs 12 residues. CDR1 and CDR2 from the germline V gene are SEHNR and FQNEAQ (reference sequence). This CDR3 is CASSLQENGYTF. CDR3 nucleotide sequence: TGTGCCAGCAGCTTACAGGAAAATGGCTACACCTTC.

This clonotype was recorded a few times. The CDR3: CASSPAGERETQYF. In DNA, the CDR3 is TGTGCCAGCTCACCGGCAGGCGAGCGGGAGACCCAGTACTTC. This chain uses TRBV18 with TRBJ2-5; D may be TRBD2 (5 bases). CDR3 length: 14 residues. In germline, CDR1 is KGHSH, CDR2 LQKENI. V was clipped by 3 bases and J by 5 bases, with 13 bases between them.

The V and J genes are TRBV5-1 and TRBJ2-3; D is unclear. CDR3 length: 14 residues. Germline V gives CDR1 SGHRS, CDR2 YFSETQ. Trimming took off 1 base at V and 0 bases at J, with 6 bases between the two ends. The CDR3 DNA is TGCGCCAGCAGCTTGATACCTAGCACAGATACGCAGTATTTT. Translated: CASSLIPSTDTQYF.

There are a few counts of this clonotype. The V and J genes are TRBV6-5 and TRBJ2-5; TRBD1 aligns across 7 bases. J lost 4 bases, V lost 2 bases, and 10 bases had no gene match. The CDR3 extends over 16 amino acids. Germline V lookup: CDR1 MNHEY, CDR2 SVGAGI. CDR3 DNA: TGTGCCAGCAGTTACGGGGGTACAGGGGCTGCAGAGACCCAGTACTTC. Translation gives CASSYGGTGAAETQYF.

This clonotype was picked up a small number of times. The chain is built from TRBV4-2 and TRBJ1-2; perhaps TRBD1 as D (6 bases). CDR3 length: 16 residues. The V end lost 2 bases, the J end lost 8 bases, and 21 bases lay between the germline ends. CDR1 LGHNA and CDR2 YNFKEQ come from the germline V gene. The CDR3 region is CASSQPRKGGNLGYTF. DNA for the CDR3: TGTGCCAGCAGCCAACCCCGAAAAGGGGGAAACCTAGGCTACACCTTC.

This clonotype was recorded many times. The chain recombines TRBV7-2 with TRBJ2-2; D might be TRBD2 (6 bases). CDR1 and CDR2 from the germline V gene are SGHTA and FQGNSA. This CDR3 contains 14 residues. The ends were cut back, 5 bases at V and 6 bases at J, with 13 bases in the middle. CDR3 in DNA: TGTGCCAGCAGCCCGACTAGGTCGGCCGGGGAGCTGTTTTTT. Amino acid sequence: CASSPTRSAGELFF.

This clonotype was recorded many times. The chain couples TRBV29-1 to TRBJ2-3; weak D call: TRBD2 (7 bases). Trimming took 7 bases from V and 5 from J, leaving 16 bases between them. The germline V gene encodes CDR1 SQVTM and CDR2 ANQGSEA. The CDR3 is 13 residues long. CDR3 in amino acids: CSGGPGRGDTQYF. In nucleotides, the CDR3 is TGCAGCGGGGGGCCAGGGAGGGGAGATACGCAGTATTTT.

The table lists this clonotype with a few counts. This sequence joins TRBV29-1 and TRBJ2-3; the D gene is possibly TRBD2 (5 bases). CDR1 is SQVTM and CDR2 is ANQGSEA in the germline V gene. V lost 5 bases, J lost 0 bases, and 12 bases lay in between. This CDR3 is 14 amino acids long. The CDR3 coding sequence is TGCAGCGTTACTGGCGGGCGTAGCACAGATACGCAGTATTTT. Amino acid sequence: CSVTGGRSTDTQYF.

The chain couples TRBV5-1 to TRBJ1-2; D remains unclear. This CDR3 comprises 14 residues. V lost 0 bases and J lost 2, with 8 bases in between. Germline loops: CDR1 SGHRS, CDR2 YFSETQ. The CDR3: CASSLVPGNYGYTF. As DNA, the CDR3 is TGCGCCAGCAGCTTGGTTCCGGGAAACTATGGCTACACCTTC. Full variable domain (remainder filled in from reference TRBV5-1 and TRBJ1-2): KAGVTQTPRYLIKTRGQQVTLSCSPISGHRSVSWYQQTPGQGLQFLFEYFSETQRNKGNFPGRFSGRQFSNSRSEMNVSTLELGDSALYLCASSLVPGNYGYTFGSGTRLTVV.